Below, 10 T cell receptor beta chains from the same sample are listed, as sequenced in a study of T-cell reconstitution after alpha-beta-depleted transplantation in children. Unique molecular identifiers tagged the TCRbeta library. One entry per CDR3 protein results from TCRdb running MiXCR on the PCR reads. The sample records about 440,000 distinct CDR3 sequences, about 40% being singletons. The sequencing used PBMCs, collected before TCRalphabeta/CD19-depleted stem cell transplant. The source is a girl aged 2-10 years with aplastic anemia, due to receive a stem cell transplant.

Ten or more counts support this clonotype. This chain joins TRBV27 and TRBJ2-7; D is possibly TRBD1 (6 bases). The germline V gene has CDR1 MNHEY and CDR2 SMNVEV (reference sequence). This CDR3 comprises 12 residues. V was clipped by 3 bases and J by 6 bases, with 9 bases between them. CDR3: CASSLGAGEQYF. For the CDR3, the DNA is TGTGCCAGCAGTTTGGGGGCCGGCGAGCAGTACTTC.

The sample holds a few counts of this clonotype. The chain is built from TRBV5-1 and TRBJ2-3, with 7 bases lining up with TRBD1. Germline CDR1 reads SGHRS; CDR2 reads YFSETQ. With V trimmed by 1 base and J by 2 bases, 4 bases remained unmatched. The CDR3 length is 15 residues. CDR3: CASSLLTGTTDTQYF. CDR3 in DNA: TGCGCCAGCAGCTTGCTGACAGGGACCACAGATACGCAGTATTTT.

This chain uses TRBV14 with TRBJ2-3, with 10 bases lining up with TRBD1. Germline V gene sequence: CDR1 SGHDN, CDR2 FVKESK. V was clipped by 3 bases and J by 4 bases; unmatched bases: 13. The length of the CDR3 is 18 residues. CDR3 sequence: CASSQGRLGQGNADTQYF. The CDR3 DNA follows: TGTGCCAGCAGCCAGGGACGTCTGGGACAGGGGAACGCAGATACGCAGTATTTT.

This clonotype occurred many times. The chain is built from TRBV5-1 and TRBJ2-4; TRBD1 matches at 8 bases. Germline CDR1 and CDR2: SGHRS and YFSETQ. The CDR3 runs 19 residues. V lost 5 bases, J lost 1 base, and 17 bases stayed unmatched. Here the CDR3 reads CASSESPGGGDVAKNIQYF. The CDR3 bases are TGCGCCAGCAGTGAGTCCCCAGGGGGCGGCGACGTCGCCAAAAACATTCAGTACTTC. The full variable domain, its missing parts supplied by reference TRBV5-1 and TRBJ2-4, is KAGVTQTPRYLIKTRGQQVTLSCSPISGHRSVSWYQQTPGQGLQFLFEYFSETQRNKGNFPGRFSGRQFSNSRSEMNVSTLELGDSALYLCASSESPGGGDVAKNIQYFGAGTRLSVL.

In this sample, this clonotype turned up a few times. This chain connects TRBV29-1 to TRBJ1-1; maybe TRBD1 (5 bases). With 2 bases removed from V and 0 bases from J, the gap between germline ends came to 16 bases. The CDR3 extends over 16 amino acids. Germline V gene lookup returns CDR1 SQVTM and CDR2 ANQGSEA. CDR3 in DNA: TGCAGCGTTGAATATTCTGGCCGGGGACTGAACACTGAAGCTTTCTTT. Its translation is CSVEYSGRGLNTEAFF.

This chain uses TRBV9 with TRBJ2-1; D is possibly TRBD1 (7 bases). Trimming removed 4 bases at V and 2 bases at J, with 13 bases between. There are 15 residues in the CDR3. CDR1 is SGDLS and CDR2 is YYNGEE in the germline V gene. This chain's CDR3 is CASSPAGQTYNEQFF. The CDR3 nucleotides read TGTGCCAGCAGCCCCGCGGGACAGACCTACAATGAGCAGTTCTTC.

The CDR3 DNA reads TGTGCCAGCACCGGCCGGGCAGATTACAATGAGCAGTTCTTC. Encoded protein: CASTGRADYNEQFF. The chain combines TRBV7-9 with TRBJ2-1; no definite D call. Germline values: CDR1 SEHNR, CDR2 FQNEAQ (reference sequence). The CDR3 consists of 14 residues. The germline V and J ends were trimmed by 7 bases and 4 bases, with 14 bases remaining between them. The full variable domain, in which reference TRBV7-9 and TRBJ2-1 provide the parts outside the CDR3, is DTGVSQNPRHKITKRGQNVTFRCDPISEHNRLYWYRQTLGQGPEFLTYFQNEAQLEKSRLLSDRFSAERPKGSFSTLEIQRTEQGDSAMYLCASTGRADYNEQFFGPGTRLTVL.

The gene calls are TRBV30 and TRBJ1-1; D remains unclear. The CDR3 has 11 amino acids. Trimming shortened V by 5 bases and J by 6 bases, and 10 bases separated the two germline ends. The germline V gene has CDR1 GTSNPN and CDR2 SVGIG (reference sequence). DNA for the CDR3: TGTGCCTGGGCCTATGGGGCTGAAGCTTTCTTT. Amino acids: CAWAYGAEAFF. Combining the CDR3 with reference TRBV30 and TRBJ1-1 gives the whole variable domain SQTIHQWPATLVQPVGSPLSLECTVEGTSNPNLYWYRQAAGRGLQLLFYSVGIGQISSEVPQNLSASRPQDRQFILSSKKLLLSDSGFYLCAWAYGAEAFFGQGTRLTVV.

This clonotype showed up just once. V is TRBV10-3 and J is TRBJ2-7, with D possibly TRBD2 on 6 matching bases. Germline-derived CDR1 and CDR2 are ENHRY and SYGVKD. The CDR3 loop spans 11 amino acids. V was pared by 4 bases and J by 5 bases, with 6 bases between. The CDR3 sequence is CAISGGDEQYF. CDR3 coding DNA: TGTGCCATCAGTGGGGGGGACGAGCAGTACTTC.

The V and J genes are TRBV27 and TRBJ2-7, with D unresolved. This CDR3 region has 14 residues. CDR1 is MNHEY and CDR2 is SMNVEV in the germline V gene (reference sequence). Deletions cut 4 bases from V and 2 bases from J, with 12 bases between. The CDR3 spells CASSSPLQAYEQYF. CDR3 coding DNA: TGTGCCAGCAGTTCCCCTCTTCAGGCCTACGAGCAGTACTTC.